The 15 T cell receptor beta chains below come from one sample, sequenced in a study of OX40 agonist ivuxolimab in advanced cancers. The repertoire was sequenced with immunoSEQ multiplex PCR; TCRdb's copy has only in-frame clones and lacks some. The sample comprises about 66,000 clones, around 93% of which are singletons, and 0.31% rests with the top ten. The material was CD4+ or CD8+ T cells sorted from blood, obtained in a trial of the OX40 agonist ivuxolimab. The receptors were sampled from an adult with an advanced solid tumor such as melanoma, head and neck, liver or kidney cancer.

This clone was seen only once. The chain is built from TRBV15 and TRBJ2-4; D assignment may be TRBD1 or TRBD2 (5 bases each). The ends were cut back, 9 bases at V and 0 bases at J, with 6 bases in the middle. The length of the CDR3 is 12 residues. Germline V gene lookup returns CDR1 LNHNV and CDR2 YYDKDF (reference sequence). The CDR3 is CATGTAKNIQYF. The CDR3 DNA is TGTGCCACAGGGACAGCCAAAAACATTCAGTACTTC.

J is TRBJ2-5 and V is TRBV15; a weak D match, TRBD1 (6 bases). The DNA end is a closer match to TRBJ2-7, so the J assignment may be wrong. Germline V gene lookup returns CDR1 LNHNV and CDR2 YYDKDF (reference sequence). This CDR3 has 16 amino acids. The CDR3 DNA reads TGTGCCACCAGCAGAGATCACGGAAACAGGGTGAACGAGCAGTACTTC. Protein sequence: CATSRDHGNRVNEQYF.

This chain links TRBV15 with TRBJ2-7; TRBD2 matches at 9 bases. This CDR3 spans 15 amino acids. Trimming at V came to 0 bases and at J to 2 bases, leaving 2 bases not matched to a gene. Germline V gives CDR1 LNHNV, CDR2 YYDKDF (reference sequence). The CDR3 loop reads CATSRELAGPYEQYF. DNA for the CDR3: TGTGCCACCAGCAGAGAACTAGCGGGCCCCTACGAGCAGTACTTC.

The chain recombines TRBV19 with TRBJ2-7; D unclear. The CDR3 totals 13 residues. Trimming stripped 4 bases from V and 4 bases from J, with 11 bases between. Germline CDR1 is LNHDA and CDR2 is SQIVND (reference sequence). Written as DNA, the CDR3 is TGTGCCAGTAGTAGAGGCGGCAGATACGAGCAGTACTTC. Translation gives CASSRGGRYEQYF.

The chain uses TRBV7-8 and TRBJ1-1; 9 bases are shared with TRBD1. Germline trimming cut 4 bases from V and 4 bases from J; bases unmatched to any gene: 4. The CDR3 length is 14 residues. Germline V CDR1 and CDR2: SGHVS, FQNEAQ. The CDR3 DNA sequence: TGTGCCAGCAGCTCGCGACAGGGGGGCACTGAAGCTTTCTTT. Translated, it gives CASSSRQGGTEAFF.

The chain couples TRBV27 to TRBJ2-3; D possibly corresponds to TRBD2 (5 bases). Deletions cut 10 bases from V and 0 bases from J, with 17 bases between. This CDR3 contains 15 residues. Germline V gives CDR1 MNHEY, CDR2 SMNVEV (reference sequence). The DNA of the CDR3 is TGTGCCACAAAACGAAGGGCTAGCAGCACAGATACGCAGTATTTT. Encoded protein: CATKRRASSTDTQYF.

The genes are TRBV2 and TRBJ2-2; 14 bases map to TRBD2. CDR3 length: 16 amino acids. Losses at the gene ends were 6 bases for V and 6 bases for J; bases not matched to a gene: 6. Per germline, CDR1 SNHLY and CDR2 FYNNEI. The CDR3 region is CASSTGTSGRSGELFF. In DNA, the CDR3 is TGTGCCAGCAGCACCGGGACTAGCGGGAGATCCGGGGAGCTGTTTTTT. Filled out from reference TRBV2 and TRBJ2-2, the complete variable domain reads EPEVTQTPSHQVTQMGQEVILRCVPISNHLYFYWYRQILGQKVEFLVSFYNNEISEKSEIFDDQFSVERPDGSNFTLKIRSTKLEDSAMYFCASSTGTSGRSGELFFGEGSRLTVL.

The rearrangement uses TRBV11-2 and TRBJ2-6, with unresolved D. Trimming removed 5 bases at V and 1 base at J, with 6 bases between. CDR1 is SGHAT and CDR2 is FQNNGV in the germline V gene. This CDR3 region has 14 residues. The CDR3 here is CASSLTSGANVLTF. CDR3 bases: TGTGCCAGCAGCCTAACGTCTGGGGCCAACGTCCTGACTTTC.

The chain uses TRBV9 and TRBJ2-1; 9 bases map to TRBD2. The V and J ends lost 0 bases and 8 bases, in that order; junction bases with no gene match: 6. Germline V lookup: CDR1 SGDLS, CDR2 YYNGEE. The CDR3 spans 15 residues. This CDR3 is CASSVGAGGVHEQFF. The CDR3 DNA is TGTGCCAGCAGCGTAGGGGCGGGAGGGGTACATGAGCAGTTCTTC.

This clone was picked up one time. This chain links TRBV5-1 with TRBJ2-1; 12 bases line up with TRBD2. This CDR3 is built from 16 residues. Unmatched junction bases numbered 6, after V lost 4 bases and J lost 4 bases. Germline loops: CDR1 SGHRS, CDR2 YFSETQ. The CDR3 bases are TGCGCCAGCAGCAGAGGGACTAGCGGGCGATACAATGAGCAGTTCTTC. This gives the protein CASSRGTSGRYNEQFF.

This clone occurred a few times. V usage is TRBV5-1 and J usage is TRBJ1-1, with D perhaps matching TRBD1 (6 bases). The germline V gene encodes CDR1 SGHRS and CDR2 YFSETQ. V lost 4 bases to trimming and J lost 4 bases, with 11 bases between them. CDR3 length equals 13 residues. Written as DNA, the CDR3 is TGCGCCAGCAGCAATCAGGGGAGCACTGAAGCTTTCTTT. It yields the protein CASSNQGSTEAFF.

The chain joins TRBV5-1 to TRBJ2-2; D is undetermined. The CDR3 is 14 amino acids. Trimming stripped 5 bases from V and 3 bases from J, with 11 bases between. Germline V gene data show CDR1 as SGHRS and CDR2 as YFSETQ. The CDR3 protein is CASSYTDDTGELFF. CDR3 coding DNA: TGCGCCAGCAGTTATACGGACGACACCGGGGAGCTGTTTTTT.

V usage is TRBV7-8 and J usage is TRBJ2-7, with TRBD1 as a possible D gene (6 bases). Deletions cut 3 bases from V and 2 bases from J, with 8 bases between. Germline assignment: CDR1 SGHVS and CDR2 FQNEAQ. CDR3 length equals 13 residues. This CDR3 is CASSFDRTYEQYF. The CDR3 DNA follows: TGTGCCAGCAGCTTCGACAGGACCTACGAGCAGTACTTC.

This clone was seen only once. V usage is TRBV7-9 and J usage is TRBJ2-7; D gene uncertain. The CDR3 is 11 residues long. With 5 bases removed from V and 3 bases from J, the gap between germline ends came to 5 bases. Germline V gene sequence: CDR1 SEHNR, CDR2 FQNEAQ (reference sequence). The CDR3 region is CASSPLYEQYF. The CDR3 coding sequence is TGTGCCAGCAGCCCGCTCTACGAGCAGTACTTC.

The V and J genes are TRBV5-1 and TRBJ1-3; no reliable D call. This CDR3 contains 15 residues. Germline V gives CDR1 SGHRS, CDR2 YFSETQ. V dropped 4 bases and J dropped 0 bases, with 11 bases sitting between them. CDR3 DNA: TGCGCCAGCAGCCACCGGGCCGACTCTGGAAACACCATATATTTT. Translation gives CASSHRADSGNTIYF.